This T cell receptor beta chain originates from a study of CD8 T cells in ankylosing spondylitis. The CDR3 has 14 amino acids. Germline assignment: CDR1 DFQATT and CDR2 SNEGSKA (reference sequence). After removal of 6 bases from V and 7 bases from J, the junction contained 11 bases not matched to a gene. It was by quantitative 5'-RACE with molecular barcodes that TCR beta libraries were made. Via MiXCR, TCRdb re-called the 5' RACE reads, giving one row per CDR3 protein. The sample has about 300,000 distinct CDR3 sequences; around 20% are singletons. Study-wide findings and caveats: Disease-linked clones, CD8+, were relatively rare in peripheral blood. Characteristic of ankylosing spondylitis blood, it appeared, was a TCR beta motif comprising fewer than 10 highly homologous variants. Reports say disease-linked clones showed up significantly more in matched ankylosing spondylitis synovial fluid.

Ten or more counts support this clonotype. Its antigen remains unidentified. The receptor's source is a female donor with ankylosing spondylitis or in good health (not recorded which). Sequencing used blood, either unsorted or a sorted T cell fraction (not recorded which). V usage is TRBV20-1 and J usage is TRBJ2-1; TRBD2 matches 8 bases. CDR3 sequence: CSASKGLEKNEQFF. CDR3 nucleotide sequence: TGCAGTGCCAGTAAGGGACTAGAAAAGAATGAGCAGTTCTTC.